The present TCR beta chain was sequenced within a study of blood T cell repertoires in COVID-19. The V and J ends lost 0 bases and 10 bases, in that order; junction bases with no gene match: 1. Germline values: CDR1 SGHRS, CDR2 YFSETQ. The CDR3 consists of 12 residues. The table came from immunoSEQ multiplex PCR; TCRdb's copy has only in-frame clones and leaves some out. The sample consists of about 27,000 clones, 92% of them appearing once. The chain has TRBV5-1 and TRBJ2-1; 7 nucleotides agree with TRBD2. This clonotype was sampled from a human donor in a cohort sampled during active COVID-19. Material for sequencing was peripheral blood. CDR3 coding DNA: TGCGCCAGCAGCTTGGAACTAGCGGAGCAGTTCTTC. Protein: CASSLELAEQFF. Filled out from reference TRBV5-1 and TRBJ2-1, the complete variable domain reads KAGVTQTPRYLIKTRGQQVTLSCSPISGHRSVSWYQQTPGQGLQFLFEYFSETQRNKGNFPGRFSGRQFSNSRSEMNVSTLELGDSALYLCASSLELAEQFFGPGTRLTVL.